The text below deals with one T cell receptor (beta chain). Trimming took off 0 bases at V and 8 bases at J, with 5 bases between the two ends. This CDR3 contains 11 residues. Germline CDR1 SGHDT, CDR2 YYEEEE. The assay was immunoSEQ multiplex PCR, and TCRdb's table has in-frame clones only and misses some. Of under 200,000 clones in the sample, about 91% were seen once. The data derive from a study of blood T cell repertoires in COVID-19. The chain has TRBV5-6 and TRBJ1-1; no firm D call. Sequencing used PBMCs or T cells enriched from blood (not recorded which). The sequence came from a woman under 30 who had recovered from COVID-19. CDR3 region: CASSLAREAFF. The CDR3 DNA follows: TGTGCCAGCAGCTTGGCACGGGAAGCTTTCTTT.